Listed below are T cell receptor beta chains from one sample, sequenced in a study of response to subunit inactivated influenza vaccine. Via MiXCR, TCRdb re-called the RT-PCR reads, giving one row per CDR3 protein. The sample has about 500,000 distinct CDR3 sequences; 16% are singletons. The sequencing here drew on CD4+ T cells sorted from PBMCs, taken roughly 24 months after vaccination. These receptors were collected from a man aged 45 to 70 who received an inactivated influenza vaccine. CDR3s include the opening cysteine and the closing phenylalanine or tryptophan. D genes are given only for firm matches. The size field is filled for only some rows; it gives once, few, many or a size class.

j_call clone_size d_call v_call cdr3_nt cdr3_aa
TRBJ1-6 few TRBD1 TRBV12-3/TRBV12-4 TGTGCCAGCAGTTTAGGGGACAGGGGCAATTCACCCCTCCACTTT CASSLGDRGNSPLHF
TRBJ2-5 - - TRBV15 TGTGCCACCAAAGACAGGAACCAAGAGACCCAGTACTTC CATKDRNQETQYF
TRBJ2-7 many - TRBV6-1 TGTGCCAGCTCCCGTACTAGAGGCTACGAGCAGTACTTC CASSRTRGYEQYF
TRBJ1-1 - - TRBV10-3 TGTGCCACCCGCTCGGAGGGAGAAGCTTTCTTT CATRSEGEAFF
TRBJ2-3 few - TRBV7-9 TGTGCCAGCAGCCAGCAGGGGGGCCTAGGGGATACGCAGTATTTT CASSQQGGLGDTQYF
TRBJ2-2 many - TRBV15 TGTGCCACCAGCAGAGGTTGGGCGAACACCGGGGAGCTGTTTTTT CATSRGWANTGELFF
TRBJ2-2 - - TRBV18 TGTGCCAGCTCACCAGTAGGGAACACCGGGGAGCTGTTTTTT CASSPVGNTGELFF
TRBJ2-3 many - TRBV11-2 TGTGCCAGCAGCTTATCACGTGGAGATACGCAGTATTTT CASSLSRGDTQYF
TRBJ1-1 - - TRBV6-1 TGTGCCAGCAGGTCCAGAATACAGGCTGAAGCTTTCTTT CASRSRIQAEAFF
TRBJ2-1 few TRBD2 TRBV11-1 TGTGCCAGCAGCCGCAGACGGGGGGGACTATACAAGGACGCCTACAATGAGCAGTTCTTC CASSRRRGGLYKDAYNEQFF
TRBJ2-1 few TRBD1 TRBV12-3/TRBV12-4 TGTGCCAGCAGTTTTCGACAGGGTTTAAATGAGCAGTTCTTC CASSFRQGLNEQFF
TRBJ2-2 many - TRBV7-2 TGTGCCAGCAGCTTAGACGGGGCGGGGGAGCTGTTTTTT CASSLDGAGELFF
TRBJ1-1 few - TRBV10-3 TGTGCCATCAGTGAACGTCCCGGGACGGGTTCTGAAGCTTTCTTT CAISERPGTGSEAFF
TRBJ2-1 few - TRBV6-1 TGTGCCAGCAGTGTAAGTCTAGTTATCAATGAGCAGTTCTTC CASSVSLVINEQFF
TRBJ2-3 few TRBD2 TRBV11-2 TGTGCCAGCAGCCTATCCCGCCTCCGTTTAGCGGGGGACACAGATACGCAGTATTTT CASSLSRLRLAGDTDTQYF
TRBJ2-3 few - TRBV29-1 TGCAGCGCTCCGGACGGTAAAAGCACAGATACGCAGTATTTT CSAPDGKSTDTQYF